The clone carrying this T cell receptor beta chain was counted many times. Sequencing was performed with immunoSEQ multiplex PCR; in TCRdb, only in-frame clones are kept and a portion is missing. The sample yields about 300,000 clones, around 83% seen once. This record comes from a study of blood T cell repertoires in COVID-19. The clonotype comes from a woman aged 45-59 years with acute or convalescent COVID-19. Specimen: peripheral blood.

The CDR3 DNA follows: TGTGCCAGCAGTCGACAGGGGGGAGGCTACACCTTC. Its translation: CASSRQGGGYTF. The chain joins TRBV6-2 or TRBV6-3 to TRBJ1-2; 9 positions agree with TRBD1. With V trimmed by 5 bases and J by 8 bases, 3 bases remained unmatched. This CDR3 is built from 12 residues. Germline V gives CDR1 MNHEY, CDR2 SVGEGT.